This T cell receptor (beta chain) was captured in a study of T cells in Graves' hyperthyroidism and ophthalmopathy. The CDR3 regions of TCR beta were amplified from RNA transcripts. First-round RT-PCR with HTBI primers amplified the TCR CDR3 region. In TCRdb, the multiplex PCR reads were re-called with MiXCR into one record per CDR3 protein. The profile covers a few hundred thousand distinct CDR3 sequences, with 14% appearing a single time and about 5.8% taken by the ten largest. Not enrolled were patients with uncontrolled infection, other autoimmune disease, pregnancy or lactation. Orbital computed tomography, thyroid ultrasound, serum thyroxine and TRAb, and clinical symptoms together informed the diagnoses. Trimming pared 0 bases from V and 7 bases from J, leaving 15 bases between. The CDR3 has 15 amino acids. Germline assignment: CDR1 LNHDA and CDR2 SQIVND (reference sequence).

The chain is built from TRBV19 and TRBJ1-1, with D perhaps TRBD1 (5 bases). The TCR sequence derives from a woman in her thirties with Graves' hyperthyroidism that later progressed to Graves' ophthalmopathy. The sample was blood. As DNA, the CDR3 is TGTGCCAGTAGTATAGAATCCGGGGGAAATGGTGAAGCTTTCTTT. It encodes CASSIESGGNGEAFF.